This TCR beta chain derives from a study of T cell responses to AZD1222 COVID-19 vaccine. The wider study: Second-dose recipients at about 4 or about 12 weeks were treated as one pooled group. Overall study findings and caveats: Mapped onto spike, vaccine-associated CD4 TCRs spanned it and were dominant at 160-218 and 743-854. Repertoire samples came only from after the peak T cell response. White British donors predominated, females outnumbered males, and clonal diversity was possibly underestimated.

Sequenced by immunoSEQ multiplex PCR; TCRdb stores in-frame clones only, minus some. This table holds 240,000 or so clones, just over 90% found once. The CDR3 is 14 amino acids. Germline CDR1 is LGHDT and CDR2 is YNNKEL (reference sequence). V shed 1 base and J shed 7 bases, with 10 bases lying between them. Worth noting for this clone: Its cognate antigen is unknown.

The material was peripheral blood, obtained on day 0 of AZD1222 vaccination. This clonotype originated in an adult in good health. V usage is TRBV3-1 (or the pseudogene TRBV3-2) and J usage is TRBJ2-2, with D unresolved. CDR3 in DNA: TGTGCCAGCAGCCAAGTCTGGTCCGGCGGGGAGCTGTTTTTT. Its translation is CASSQVWSGGELFF.